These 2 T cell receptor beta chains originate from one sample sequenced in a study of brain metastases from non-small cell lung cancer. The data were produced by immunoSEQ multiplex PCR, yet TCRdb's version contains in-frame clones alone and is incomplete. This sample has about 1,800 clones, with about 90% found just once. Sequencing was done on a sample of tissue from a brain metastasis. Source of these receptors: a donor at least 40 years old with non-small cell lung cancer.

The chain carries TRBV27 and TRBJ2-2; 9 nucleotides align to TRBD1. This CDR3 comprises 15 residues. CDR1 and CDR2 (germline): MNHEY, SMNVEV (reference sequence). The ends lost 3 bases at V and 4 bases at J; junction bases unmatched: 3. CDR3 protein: CASSFGTGSTGELFF. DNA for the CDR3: TGTGCCAGCAGTTTCGGGACAGGGAGCACCGGGGAGCTGTTTTTT.

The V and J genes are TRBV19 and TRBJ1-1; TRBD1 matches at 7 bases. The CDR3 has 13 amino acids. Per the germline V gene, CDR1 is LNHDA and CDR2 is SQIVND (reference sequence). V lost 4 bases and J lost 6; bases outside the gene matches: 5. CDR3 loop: CASSRAGGPEAFF. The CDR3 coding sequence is TGTGCCAGTAGTAGAGCAGGGGGACCTGAAGCTTTCTTT.